Listed here are 15 T cell receptor beta chains from one sample, sequenced in a study of blood T cell repertoires in COVID-19. Clones were sequenced by immunoSEQ multiplex PCR, and TCRdb holds only the in-frame ones, with some missing. The sample lists 150,000 to 200,000 clones; less than 90% were seen once. Sequencing input: peripheral blood. These receptors were obtained from a woman in her 70s with COVID-19, enrolled during active disease.

The chain uses TRBV28 and TRBJ1-1, with D maybe TRBD1 (6 bases). The CDR3 contains 16 residues. The germline V gene encodes CDR1 MDHEN and CDR2 SYDVKM. Trimming removed 6 bases at V and 11 bases at J, with 28 bases between. Here the CDR3 reads CASSGKTGTVRDRAFF. The CDR3 bases are TGTGCCAGCAGCGGGAAAACAGGGACGGTTAGGGATCGGGCTTTCTTT.

This rearrangement joins TRBV19 to TRBJ2-1, with D hard to call. This CDR3 has 14 amino acids. The germline V gene encodes CDR1 LNHDA and CDR2 SQIVND (reference sequence). Trimming removed 2 bases at V and 4 bases at J, with 9 bases between. The CDR3 DNA is TGTGCCAGTAGTATACGCGGCTCTTACAATGAGCAGTTCTTC. Translated, it gives CASSIRGSYNEQFF.

V gene TRBV6-6 combines with J gene TRBJ1-4; no reliable D call. CDR1 MNHNY and CDR2 SVGAGI come from the germline V gene (reference sequence). V lost 2 bases to trimming and J lost 5 bases, with 6 bases between them. The CDR3 spans 13 residues. CDR3 coding DNA: TGTGCCAGCAGTTACGAGGAAAATGAAAAACTGTTTTTT. Translated, it gives CASSYEENEKLFF.

The V gene is TRBV28, the J gene TRBJ1-3, with TRBD1 identical over 8 bases. V lost 4 bases and J lost 4; bases outside the gene matches: 9. Looked up from germline, CDR1 is MDHEN and CDR2 is SYDVKM. This CDR3 is 16 amino acids long. For the CDR3, the DNA is TGTGCCAGCAGTTCTCTCCAGGGGGCGGGAGGAAACACCATATATTTT. It specifies CASSSLQGAGGNTIYF.

This clone has a handful of counts. The chain couples TRBV5-6 to TRBJ1-2, with 7 positions matching TRBD1. After removal of 4 bases from V and 7 bases from J, the junction contained 10 bases not matched to a gene. The CDR3 is made up of 14 amino acids. Looked up from germline, CDR1 is SGHDT and CDR2 is YYEEEE. The CDR3 loop reads CASSTGIPGGGYTF. CDR3 DNA sequence: TGTGCCAGCAGCACCGGAATCCCAGGGGGTGGCTACACCTTC.

The V and J genes are TRBV6-1 and TRBJ1-4; D is undetermined. This CDR3 comprises 15 residues. From germline, CDR1 is MNHNS and CDR2 SASEGT. The V and J ends lost 3 bases and 7 bases respectively, with 15 bases between them. The CDR3 DNA reads TGTGCCAGCAGTGAGCGCGGCATGGCGGTTGAAAAACTGTTTTTT. It translates to CASSERGMAVEKLFF.

For this clone: Other DNA sequences in the same sample also yield this CDR3. The rearrangement uses TRBV29-1 and TRBJ2-7; TRBD1 is a possible D gene (6 bases). V was pared by 4 bases and J by 2 bases, with 9 bases between. Germline-derived CDR1 and CDR2 are SQVTM and ANQGSEA. CDR3 length: 12 residues. The CDR3 nucleotides are TGCAGCGTTGGGGGGACACCCTACGAGCAGTACTTC. Translating it yields CSVGGTPYEQYF.

The table lists this clone with a count of one. This sample includes further DNA sequences coding for the same CDR3. V and J are TRBV6-5 and TRBJ1-2; 7 nucleotides agree with TRBD1. CDR3 length: 13 residues. V lost 6 bases to trimming and J lost 2 bases; unmatched junction nucleotides: 3. The germline gives CDR1 MNHEY, CDR2 SVGAGI. Here the CDR3 DNA reads TGTGCCAGCAGCCGGACAGGCAACTATGGCTACACCTTC. This codes for CASSRTGNYGYTF.

The chain uses TRBV18 and TRBJ1-1; D is perhaps TRBD1 (6 bases). This CDR3 is built from 14 residues. Trimming cost V 5 bases and J 2 bases, with 12 bases left between them. Looked up from germline, CDR1 is KGHSH and CDR2 is LQKENI. CDR3 amino acids: CASSANRDNTEAFF. The CDR3 DNA sequence: TGTGCCAGCTCAGCCAACAGGGACAACACTGAAGCTTTCTTT.

This clone was recorded only once. This rearrangement joins TRBV27 to TRBJ1-1; 7 positions agree with TRBD1. V dropped 1 base and J dropped 4; count of bases not matched to a gene: 12. Germline assignment: CDR1 MNHEY and CDR2 SMNVEV (reference sequence). This CDR3 contains 17 residues. The CDR3 loop reads CASSLFYRGAGVTEAFF. The CDR3 bases are TGTGCCAGCAGTTTATTCTACAGGGGAGCGGGGGTCACTGAAGCTTTCTTT.

This rearrangement joins TRBV2 to TRBJ1-2, with D hard to call. V shed 3 bases and J shed 5 bases, with 7 bases lying between them. CDR3 length equals 12 residues. Germline-derived CDR1 and CDR2 are SNHLY and FYNNEI. The CDR3 protein is CASSESGYGYTF. As DNA, the CDR3 is TGTGCCAGCAGTGAGAGCGGGTATGGCTACACCTTC.

The chain carries TRBV27 and TRBJ2-7; no definite D call. The CDR3 totals 13 residues. The germline V and J ends were trimmed by 6 bases and 3 bases, with 12 bases remaining between them. The germline V gene encodes CDR1 MNHEY and CDR2 SMNVEV (reference sequence). The CDR3 protein is CASSLTPFYEQYF. The CDR3 DNA follows: TGTGCCAGCAGCCTTACACCCTTCTACGAGCAGTACTTC.

This clone showed up many times. The V call is TRBV28, the J call TRBJ1-2; D is ambiguous. Germline V CDR1 and CDR2: MDHEN, SYDVKM. The CDR3 length is 12 residues. The germline V and J ends were trimmed by 3 bases and 8 bases, with 10 bases remaining between them. CDR3: CASSLVGEGYTF. Here the CDR3 DNA reads TGTGCCAGCAGTTTGGTCGGGGAGGGCTACACCTTC.

The CDR3 DNA is TGTGCCAGCAGCGTCGGGACAGGGGGAACTGAAGCTTTCTTT. It encodes CASSVGTGGTEAFF. This chain uses TRBV9 with TRBJ1-1, with 11 bases aligning to TRBD1. CDR1 and CDR2 (germline): SGDLS, YYNGEE. The CDR3 spans 14 residues. V was clipped by 2 bases and J by 5 bases; unmatched bases: 2.

The V gene is TRBV5-1, the J gene TRBJ2-3; D might be TRBD2 (6 bases). The V gene lost 0 bases and the J gene lost 1 base, with 9 bases spanning the gap. Germline CDR1 is SGHRS and CDR2 is YFSETQ. The CDR3 is 15 amino acids. This CDR3 reads CASSLDGGGTDTQYF. CDR3 DNA: TGCGCCAGCAGCTTGGATGGCGGGGGCACAGATACGCAGTATTTT.